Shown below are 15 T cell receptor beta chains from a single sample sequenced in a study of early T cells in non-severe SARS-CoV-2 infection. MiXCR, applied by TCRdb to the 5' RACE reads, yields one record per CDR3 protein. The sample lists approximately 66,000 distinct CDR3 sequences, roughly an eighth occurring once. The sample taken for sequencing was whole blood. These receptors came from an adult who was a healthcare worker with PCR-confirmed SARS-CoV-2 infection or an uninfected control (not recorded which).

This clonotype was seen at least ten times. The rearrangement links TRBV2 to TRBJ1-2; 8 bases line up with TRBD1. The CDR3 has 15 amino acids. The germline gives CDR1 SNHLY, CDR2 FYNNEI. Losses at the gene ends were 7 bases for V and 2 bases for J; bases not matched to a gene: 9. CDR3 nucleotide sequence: TGTGCCAGCATTAACCGGGACAGGTACAACTATGGCTACACCTTC. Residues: CASINRDRYNYGYTF.

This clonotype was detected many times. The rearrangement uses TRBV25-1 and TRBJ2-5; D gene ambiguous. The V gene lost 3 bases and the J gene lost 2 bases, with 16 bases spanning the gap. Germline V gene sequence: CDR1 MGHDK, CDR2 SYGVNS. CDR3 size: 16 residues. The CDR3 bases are TGTGCCAGCAGTGATCACTCCCTCAGCCTACAAGAGACCCAGTACTTC. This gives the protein CASSDHSLSLQETQYF.

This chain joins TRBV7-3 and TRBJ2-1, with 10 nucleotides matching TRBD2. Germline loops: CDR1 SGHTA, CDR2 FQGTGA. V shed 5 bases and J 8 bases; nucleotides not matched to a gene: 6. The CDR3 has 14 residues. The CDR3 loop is CASSSGGAIYEQFF. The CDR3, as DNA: TGTGCCAGCAGCAGCGGGGGGGCGATTTATGAGCAGTTCTTC.

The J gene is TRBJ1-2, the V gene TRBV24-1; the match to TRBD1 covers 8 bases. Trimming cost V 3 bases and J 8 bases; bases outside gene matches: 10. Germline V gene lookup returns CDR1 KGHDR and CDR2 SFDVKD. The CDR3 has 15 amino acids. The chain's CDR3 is CATSDTRRGRGGYTF. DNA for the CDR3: TGTGCCACCAGTGATACCCGCAGGGGGCGCGGGGGCTACACCTTC.

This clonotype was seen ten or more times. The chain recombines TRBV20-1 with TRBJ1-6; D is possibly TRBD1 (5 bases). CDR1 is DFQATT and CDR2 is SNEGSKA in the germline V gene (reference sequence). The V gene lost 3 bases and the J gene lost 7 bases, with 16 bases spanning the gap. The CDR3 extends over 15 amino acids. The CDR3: CSASMAGLRNSPLHF. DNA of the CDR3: TGCAGTGCTAGTATGGCAGGGCTGCGGAATTCACCCCTCCACTTT.

The CDR3 nucleotides are TGTGCCAGCAGCGTAACCGGATATGGCGAGCAGTACTTC. It is translated as CASSVTGYGEQYF. The gene calls are TRBV9 and TRBJ2-7; no reliable D call. Germline V gives CDR1 SGDLS, CDR2 YYNGEE. The V end was cut by 1 base, the J end by 6 bases, with 11 bases between. The CDR3 contains 13 residues.

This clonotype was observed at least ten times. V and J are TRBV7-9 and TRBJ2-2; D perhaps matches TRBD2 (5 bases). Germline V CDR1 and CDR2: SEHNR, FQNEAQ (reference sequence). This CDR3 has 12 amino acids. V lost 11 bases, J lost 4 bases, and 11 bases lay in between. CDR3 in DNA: TGTGCCTCCCGGGGTGGCACCGGGGAGCTGTTTTTT. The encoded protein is CASRGGTGELFF.

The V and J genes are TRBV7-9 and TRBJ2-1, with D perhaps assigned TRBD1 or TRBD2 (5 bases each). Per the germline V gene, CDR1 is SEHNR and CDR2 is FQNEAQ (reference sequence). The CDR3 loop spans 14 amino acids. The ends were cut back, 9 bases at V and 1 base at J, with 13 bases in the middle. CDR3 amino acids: CASQRGASYNEQFF. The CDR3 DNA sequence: TGTGCCAGTCAAAGAGGGGCATCCTACAATGAGCAGTTCTTC.

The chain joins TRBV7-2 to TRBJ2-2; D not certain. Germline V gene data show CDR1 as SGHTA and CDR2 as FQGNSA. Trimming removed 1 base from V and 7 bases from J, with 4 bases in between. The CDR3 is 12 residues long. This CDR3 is CASSLVGGELFF. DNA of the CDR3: TGTGCCAGCAGCTTAGTGGGCGGGGAGCTGTTTTTT.

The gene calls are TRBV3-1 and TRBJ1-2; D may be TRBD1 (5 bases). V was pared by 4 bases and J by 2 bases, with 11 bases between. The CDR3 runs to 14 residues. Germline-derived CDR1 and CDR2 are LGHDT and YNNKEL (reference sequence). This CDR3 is CASSRPGPNYGYTF. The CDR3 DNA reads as TGTGCCAGCAGCCGCCCGGGACCCAACTATGGCTACACCTTC.

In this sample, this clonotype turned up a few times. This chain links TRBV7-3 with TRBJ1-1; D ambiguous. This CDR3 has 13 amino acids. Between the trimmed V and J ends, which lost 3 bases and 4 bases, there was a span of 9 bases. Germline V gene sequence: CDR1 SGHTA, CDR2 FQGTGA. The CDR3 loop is CASSLKPSTEAFF. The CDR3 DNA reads TGTGCCAGCAGCTTGAAGCCCTCCACTGAAGCTTTCTTT. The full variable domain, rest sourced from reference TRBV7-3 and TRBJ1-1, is GAGVSQTPSNKVTEKGKYVELRCDPISGHTALYWYRQSLGQGPEFLIYFQGTGAADDSGLPNDRFFAVRPEGSVSTLKIQRTERGDSAVYLCASSLKPSTEAFFGQGTRLTVV.

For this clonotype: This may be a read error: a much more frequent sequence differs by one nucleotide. The DNA of the CDR3 is TGTGCCAACAGCTTAGTTGACGGAGACTACGAGCAGTACTTC. It is translated as CANSLVDGDYEQYF. The chain combines TRBV7-6 with TRBJ2-7, with D uncertain. CDR3 length: 14 residues. Germline-derived CDR1 and CDR2 are SGHVS and FNYEAQ.

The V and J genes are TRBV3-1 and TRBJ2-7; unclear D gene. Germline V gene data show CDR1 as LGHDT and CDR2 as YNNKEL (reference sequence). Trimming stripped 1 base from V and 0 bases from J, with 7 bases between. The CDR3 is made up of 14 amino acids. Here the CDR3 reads CASSQAGLSYEQYF. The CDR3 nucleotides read TGTGCCAGCAGCCAAGCGGGCCTCTCCTACGAGCAGTACTTC.

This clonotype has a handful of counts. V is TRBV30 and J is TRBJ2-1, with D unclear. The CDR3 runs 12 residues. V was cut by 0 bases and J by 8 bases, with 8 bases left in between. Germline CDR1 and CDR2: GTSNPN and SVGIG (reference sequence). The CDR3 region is CAWSVSGHEQFF. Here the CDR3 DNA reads TGTGCCTGGAGTGTATCCGGGCATGAGCAGTTCTTC.

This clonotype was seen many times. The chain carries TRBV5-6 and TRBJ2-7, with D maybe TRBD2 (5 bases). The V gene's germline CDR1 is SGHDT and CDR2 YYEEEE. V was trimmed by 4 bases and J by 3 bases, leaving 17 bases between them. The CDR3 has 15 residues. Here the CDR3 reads CASSGTGITGYEQYF. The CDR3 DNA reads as TGTGCCAGCAGCGGAACGGGGATTACGGGCTACGAGCAGTACTTC. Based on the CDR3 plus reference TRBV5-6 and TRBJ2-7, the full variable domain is DAGVTQSPTHLIKTRGQQVTLRCSPKSGHDTVSWYQQALGQGPQFIFQYYEEEERQRGNFPDRFSGHQFPNYSSELNVNALLLGDSALYLCASSGTGITGYEQYFGPGTRLTVT.